The 17 T cell receptor beta chains listed next were all sequenced from one sample in a study of tumor-infiltrating lymphocytes in localized non-small cell lung cancer. The protocol was immunoSEQ multiplex PCR, while the TCRdb copy is restricted to in-frame clones and leaves out a portion. The sample holds 5,000 to 8,000 clones, roughly 70% seen once. Material for sequencing was uninvolved lung tissue not adjacent to the tumor. The receptors were gathered from a human donor with non-small cell lung cancer.

The CDR3 loop is CASTLGGAPYEQYF. The CDR3 nucleotides are TGTGCCAGCACCCTGGGGGGGGCGCCCTACGAGCAGTACTTC. The chain uses TRBV2 and TRBJ2-7, with a possible D match to TRBD2 (7 bases). Trimming took 7 bases from V and 2 from J, leaving 15 bases between them. The length of the CDR3 is 14 residues. Per germline, CDR1 SNHLY and CDR2 FYNNEI.

J is TRBJ1-1 and V is TRBV4-2, with 7 bases aligning to TRBD1. Per the germline V gene, CDR1 is LGHNA and CDR2 is YNFKEQ. V trimming: 5 bases; J trimming: 1 base; junction bases outside the gene matches: 4. The CDR3 runs 14 residues. The CDR3 protein is CASSYRDRNTEAFF. The CDR3 DNA sequence: TGTGCCAGCAGCTACCGGGACAGGAACACTGAAGCTTTCTTT.

The chain links TRBV5-1 to TRBJ2-1; D unresolved. CDR3 length equals 16 residues. V shed 4 bases and J shed 6 bases, with 20 bases lying between them. Germline assignment: CDR1 SGHRS and CDR2 YFSETQ. In nucleotides, the CDR3 is TGCGCCAGCAGCCAAGGCGACAAGCGCTTGACCAATGAGCAGTTCTTC. Protein product: CASSQGDKRLTNEQFF.

V gene TRBV6-5 combines with J gene TRBJ1-6; D uncertain. The germline V and J ends were trimmed by 4 bases and 5 bases, with 12 bases remaining between them. Per the germline V gene, CDR1 is MNHEY and CDR2 is SVGAGI. The CDR3 totals 15 residues. CDR3 protein: CASSCLSCHNSPLHF. In nucleotides, the CDR3 is TGTGCCAGCAGTTGCCTTTCGTGCCATAATTCACCCCTCCACTTT.

There are a few counts of this clone. The CDR3 coding sequence is TGTGCCAGCAGCTCCCAGACTAGCTATAGCACAGATACGCAGTATTTT. Its protein is CASSSQTSYSTDTQYF. This rearrangement joins TRBV7-3 to TRBJ2-3; 7 bases line up with TRBD2. The V segment lost 4 bases and the J segment 0 bases; nucleotides outside the gene matches: 7. CDR3 length: 16 residues. Germline assignment: CDR1 SGHTA and CDR2 FQGTGA. Full variable domain (missing parts from reference TRBV7-3 and TRBJ2-3): GAGVSQTPSNKVTEKGKYVELRCDPISGHTALYWYRQSLGQGPEFLIYFQGTGAADDSGLPNDRFFAVRPEGSVSTLKIQRTERGDSAVYLCASSSQTSYSTDTQYFGPGTRLTVL.

Relative to its sample, this clone is medium-sized. The V gene is TRBV5-1, the J gene TRBJ2-5; D is undetermined. The V gene lost 0 bases and the J gene lost 0 bases, with 15 bases spanning the gap. This CDR3 region has 17 residues. Germline-derived CDR1 and CDR2 are SGHRS and YFSETQ. In DNA form, the CDR3 reads TGCGCCAGCAGCTTGGCCTTCGGCTCACCGGACCAAGAGACCCAGTACTTC. Encoded protein: CASSLAFGSPDQETQYF.

The chain uses TRBV10-3 and TRBJ2-1, with D perhaps TRBD1 or TRBD2 (6 bases each). CDR3 length: 15 amino acids. The V end lost 0 bases, the J end lost 5 bases, and 11 bases lay between the germline ends. Germline CDR1 and CDR2: ENHRY and SYGVKD. CDR3 DNA: TGTGCCATCAGTGAGTCCGGGGGCGAGAACAATGAGCAGTTCTTC. Protein sequence: CAISESGGENNEQFF.

The V call is TRBV6-5, the J call TRBJ2-1, with a weak D call TRBD2 (6 bases). The CDR3 length is 16 residues. Trimming left V 0 bases short and J 2 bases short, with 11 bases between. CDR1 is MNHEY and CDR2 is SVGAGI in the germline V gene. The CDR3 nucleotides are TGTGCCAGCAGTTACTCTTCGGGAGCCCCCTACAATGAGCAGTTCTTC. It encodes CASSYSSGAPYNEQFF.

This clone came up a few times. The chain combines TRBV5-6 with TRBJ1-3; weak D call: TRBD1 (6 bases). The V gene's germline CDR1 is SGHDT and CDR2 YYEEEE. This CDR3 comprises 15 residues. Trimming removed 1 base at V and 2 bases at J, with 10 bases between. CDR3 DNA sequence: TGTGCCAGCAGCTTGCGCGGGGGCGCTGGAAACACCATATATTTT. This translates into CASSLRGGAGNTIYF.

The chain has TRBV6-1 and TRBJ1-1, with TRBD1 matching 8 bases. The germline gives CDR1 MNHNS, CDR2 SASEGT. The CDR3 runs to 15 residues. With V trimmed by 7 bases and J by 1 base, 8 bases remained unmatched. This chain's CDR3 is CASTPRQGTNTEAFF. The CDR3 DNA reads TGTGCCAGCACCCCCCGACAGGGGACGAACACTGAAGCTTTCTTT.

The CDR3 spells CSVPTGDGYTF. DNA of the CDR3: TGCAGCGTACCTACAGGGGATGGCTACACCTTC. The gene calls are TRBV29-1 and TRBJ1-2, with 7 nucleotides matching TRBD1. The germline V gene encodes CDR1 SQVTM and CDR2 ANQGSEA. The V segment lost 6 bases and the J segment 6 bases; nucleotides outside the gene matches: 4. This CDR3 contains 11 residues.

With regard to this clone: Other DNA sequences within the sample encode an identical CDR3. The rearrangement joins TRBV2 to TRBJ1-5, with 7 bases aligning to TRBD1. Trimming at V came to 4 bases and at J to 4 bases, leaving 4 bases not matched to a gene. Germline V gene sequence: CDR1 SNHLY, CDR2 FYNNEI. CDR3 size: 14 residues. Here the CDR3 reads CASSVRQGNQPQHF. CDR3 nucleotide sequence: TGTGCCAGCAGTGTTCGACAGGGAAATCAGCCCCAGCATTTT.

This clone showed up just once. V is TRBV7-2 and J is TRBJ1-5; no firm D call. Germline V gives CDR1 SGHTA, CDR2 FQGNSA. V shed 1 base and J shed 1 base, with 8 bases lying between them. The CDR3 sequence is 15 residues long. The CDR3 spells CASSLVGFSNQPQHF. The CDR3 DNA follows: TGTGCCAGCAGCTTAGTAGGGTTCAGCAATCAGCCCCAGCATTTT.

In its sample, this clone ranks as medium-sized (0.01 to 0.1%). The chain recombines TRBV6-5 with TRBJ2-7, with 7 bases fitting TRBD2. V was clipped by 6 bases and J by 5 bases; unmatched bases: 13. The CDR3 covers 15 residues. Germline V lookup: CDR1 MNHEY, CDR2 SVGAGI. The CDR3 DNA follows: TGTGCCAGCAGACGGGAGGCAGGTGATTCCCACGAGCAGTACTTC. Protein product: CASRREAGDSHEQYF.

This clone was counted once. The chain carries TRBV6-5 and TRBJ2-3; 8 bases map to TRBD1. J lost 1 base, V lost 2 bases, and 5 bases had no gene match. This CDR3 contains 16 residues. Germline CDR1 is MNHEY and CDR2 is SVGAGI. Written as DNA, the CDR3 is TGTGCCAGCAGTTACACCCCGGGACAGGGCACAGATACGCAGTATTTT. Residues: CASSYTPGQGTDTQYF.

The V call is TRBV19, the J call TRBJ1-1; tentative D call: TRBD1 (5 bases). V lost 6 bases and J lost 4, with 12 bases in between. CDR1 is LNHDA and CDR2 is SQIVND in the germline V gene (reference sequence). This CDR3 has 13 residues. This chain's CDR3 is CASRNQGTTEAFF. In nucleotides, the CDR3 is TGTGCCAGTAGGAATCAAGGGACCACTGAAGCTTTCTTT.

This clone was found a few times. The rearrangement joins TRBV6-4 to TRBJ1-2, with 7 bases that match TRBD1. The CDR3 runs 16 residues. V trimming: 0 bases; J trimming: 5 bases; junction bases outside the gene matches: 9. Germline V CDR1 and CDR2: MRHNA, SNTAGT. CDR3 protein: CASSDSSSPTGYGYTF. CDR3 DNA: TGTGCCAGCAGTGACTCCTCATCCCCGACAGGGTATGGCTACACCTTC.